A single sample is the source of the 16 T cell receptor beta chains below, sequenced in a study of metastatic and nonmetastatic thyroid tumors. MiXCR was used by TCRdb to re-call the PCR reads. Found here are about 69,000 clones, 14% of them singletons; the top ten hold about 6%. Treatment of any kind had been given to no patient before thyroid surgery. What was sequenced was blood. The source is a male donor with papillary thyroid cancer or a benign thyroid nodule (not recorded which). Some clones in this sample may be carry-over from other donors' samples.

Remarks on this clone: The junction does not match germline at one end; this may be a read error. The V gene is TRBV6-5, the J gene TRBJ2-7, with D perhaps matching TRBD2 (5 bases). The CDR3 consists of 13 residues. The germline V gene encodes CDR1 MNHEY and CDR2 SVGAGI. The CDR3 DNA follows: TGTGCCAGCAGCTATACCCGAGATAGGGAGCATTACTTC. Translation gives CASSYTRDREHYF.

This clone was counted at least ten times. This may arise from a read error, as a much more abundant clone is one base away. The CDR3 DNA reads as TGTGCCAGCAGCCCCCCGTCGTGCTCCTACAATGAGCAGTTCTTC. As protein: CASSPPSCSYNEQFF. The chain employs TRBV11-2 and TRBJ2-1; D unresolved. Between the trimmed V and J ends, which lost 5 bases and 0 bases, there was a span of 11 bases. The CDR3 contains 15 residues. CDR1 and CDR2 from the germline V gene are SGHAT and FQNNGV.

In its sample, this clone was seen many times. V gene TRBV27 combines with J gene TRBJ1-1, with TRBD1 matching 9 bases. CDR1 and CDR2 from the germline V gene are MNHEY and SMNVEV (reference sequence). The CDR3 consists of 14 residues. Trimming at V came to 5 bases and at J to 2 bases, leaving 3 bases not matched to a gene. CDR3 residues: CASSLTGGNTEAFF. CDR3 nucleotide sequence: TGTGCCAGCAGTCTGACAGGGGGTAACACTGAAGCTTTCTTT.

This clone showed up many times. The CDR3 sequence is CASSLDSTDTQYF. The CDR3 coding sequence is TGTGCCAGCAGTTTGGACAGCACAGATACGCAGTATTTT. This chain uses TRBV28 with TRBJ2-3, with D unresolved. Trimming stripped 3 bases from V and 0 bases from J, with 4 bases between. This CDR3 comprises 13 residues. CDR1 and CDR2 (germline): MDHEN, SYDVKM.

This clone is medium-sized within its sample. J is TRBJ2-7 and V is TRBV6-1; D not resolved. There are 12 residues in the CDR3. V was clipped by 2 bases and J by 6 bases, with 8 bases between them. Per germline, CDR1 MNHNS and CDR2 SASEGT. CDR3 in DNA: TGTGCCAGCAGTGAAATCCTGTTCGAGCAGTACTTC. It encodes CASSEILFEQYF.

This clone was observed once. The genes are TRBV18 and TRBJ2-2, with D tentatively TRBD1 (6 bases). The CDR3 is made up of 16 amino acids. The germline V gene has CDR1 KGHSH and CDR2 LQKENI. With 2 bases removed from V and 2 bases from J, the gap between germline ends came to 12 bases. Here the CDR3 reads CASSPSGTLNTGELFF. The CDR3 DNA is TGTGCCAGCTCACCATCGGGGACACTTAACACCGGGGAGCTGTTTTTT. The full variable domain, its missing parts supplied by reference TRBV18 and TRBJ2-2, is NAGVMQNPRHLVRRRGQEARLRCSPMKGHSHVYWYRQLPEEGLKFMVYLQKENIIDESGMPKERFSAEFPKEGPSILRIQQVVRGDSAAYFCASSPSGTLNTGELFFGEGSRLTVL.

A word on this clone: The conserved closing phenylalanine or tryptophan is absent in this CDR3, likely reflecting a read error. This chain uses TRBV20-1 with TRBJ2-1, with 10 bases that match TRBD2. Germline V CDR1 and CDR2: DFQATT, SNEGSKA (reference sequence). The ends lost 2 bases at V and 3 bases at J; junction bases unmatched: 13. The CDR3 has 18 residues. Here the CDR3 reads CSARHAGLAGDVYNEQFI. The CDR3, as DNA: TGCAGTGCTAGACATGCGGGGCTAGCGGGAGATGTCTACAATGAGCAGTTCATC.

This clone was picked up one time. This chain joins TRBV20-1 and TRBJ2-3; maybe TRBD2 (5 bases). Trimming removed 0 bases from V and 1 base from J, with 14 bases in between. This CDR3 spans 16 amino acids. Germline V CDR1 and CDR2: DFQATT, SNEGSKA (reference sequence). CDR3: CSARDFSEGGTDTQYF. The CDR3 nucleotides read TGCAGTGCTAGAGATTTTAGTGAGGGAGGCACAGATACGCAGTATTTT.

This clone was seen at least ten times. The chain uses TRBV6-4 and TRBJ2-2; the D is unclear. The CDR3 consists of 14 residues. Germline V gives CDR1 MRHNA, CDR2 SNTAGT. V lost 0 bases and J lost 4, with 6 bases in between. CDR3 nucleotides: TGTGCCAGCAGTGACTCATCAAGCACCGGGGAGCTGTTTTTT. Encoded protein: CASSDSSSTGELFF.

This chain links TRBV12-3 or TRBV12-4 with TRBJ2-1; TRBD2 aligns across 11 bases. The CDR3 runs 16 residues. The junction had 10 bases not matched to a gene; V was cut back by 7 bases and J by 5 bases. The CDR3 DNA reads TGTGCCAGCATCGAACCGGGACTAGCGGTAGACAATGAGCAGTTCTTC. Its translation: CASIEPGLAVDNEQFF.

The chain links TRBV5-1 to TRBJ1-2; D gene ambiguous. This CDR3 comprises 12 residues. Germline lookup yields CDR1 SGHRS and CDR2 YFSETQ. With 0 bases removed from V and 7 bases from J, the gap between germline ends came to 7 bases. As DNA, the CDR3 is TGCGCCAGCAGCTTGGCCGAGTTTGGCTACACCTTC. Its protein product is CASSLAEFGYTF.

In its sample, this clone was seen many times. The CDR3 here is CASSVRQGANEKLFF. CDR3 DNA sequence: TGTGCCAGCAGCGTTAGACAGGGGGCGAATGAAAAACTGTTTTTT. This rearrangement joins TRBV7-6 to TRBJ1-4; 10 nucleotides align to TRBD1. In germline, CDR1 is SGHVS, CDR2 FNYEAQ. V shed 5 bases and J 5 bases; nucleotides not matched to a gene: 5. The CDR3 covers 15 residues.

About this clone itself: Germline and junction disagree at one end, which may indicate a read error. This chain links TRBV9 with TRBJ2-3; D is undetermined. Germline CDR1 reads SGDLS; CDR2 reads YYNGEE. The CDR3 totals 16 residues. Here the CDR3 DNA reads TGTGCCAGCATCGTAGAGGCAAAGGTTAGCACGGATACGCAGTATTTT. Translating gives CASIVEAKVSTDTQYF.

The sample holds many counts of this clone. Since a much larger clone is just one base distant, this may be a read error. CDR3 coding DNA: TGTGCCAGCAGCTTAGCAAGGGGTCACAACTATGGCTACACCTTC. Amino acids: CASSLARGHNYGYTF. The rearrangement links TRBV7-8 to TRBJ1-2; TRBD1 might be the D (5 bases). Trimming stripped 0 bases from V and 2 bases from J, with 10 bases between. Germline CDR1 reads SGHVS; CDR2 reads FQNEAQ. The CDR3 runs to 15 residues.

V and J are TRBV4-1 and TRBJ1-3; D is unclear. Germline assignment: CDR1 MGHRA and CDR2 YSYEKL. This CDR3 has 16 residues. V lost 0 bases, J lost 0 bases, and 9 bases lay in between. For the CDR3, the DNA is TGCGCCAGCAGCCAAGATCCGGCTAGCTCTGGAAACACCATATATTTT. Its translation is CASSQDPASSGNTIYF.

This clone occurred many times. The rearrangement links TRBV29-1 to TRBJ2-7; 8 nucleotides match TRBD2. The V gene end was trimmed by 6 bases and the J gene end by 3 bases; junction bases not matched to a gene: 13. The germline gives CDR1 SQVTM, CDR2 ANQGSEA. This CDR3 has 15 residues. DNA for the CDR3: TGCAGCGTAATTAGCCCCCGGGGGGGGATCTACGAGCAGTACTTC. It codes for CSVISPRGGIYEQYF.